This TCR beta chain is drawn from a study of T cell responses to AZD1222 COVID-19 vaccine. The V end was cut by 6 bases, the J end by 1 base, with 7 bases between. The CDR3 extends over 12 amino acids. Germline lookup yields CDR1 MNHEY and CDR2 SMNVEV (reference sequence). Assay used: immunoSEQ multiplex PCR; TCRdb lists only in-frame clones, some missing. The sample lists about 170,000 clones, roughly nine tenths occurring once. The clonotype originates from an adult in good health. The sample here was peripheral blood, taken on day 0 of AZD1222 vaccination. The chain combines TRBV27 with TRBJ2-7; D gene uncertain. The DNA of the CDR3 is TGTGCCAGCAGATCAATGTCCTACGAGCAGTACTTC. This codes for CASRSMSYEQYF.